This TCR beta chain originates from a study of cytomegalovirus exposure and HLA in healthy donors. Concerning this clone itself: Its target is not known.

Both 60 Vbeta primers and 13 Jbeta primers went into the PCR. Authors' analysis steps: In a later analysis, of 80 million to 90 million unique beta chains, 9 million to 11 million appeared in at least two donors. Sequencing used immunoSEQ multiplex PCR; TCRdb keeps in-frame clones, though not all of them. For V, J and clone size, that table is used; D and trimming come from the DNA. The data show 100,000 to 150,000 clones, about four fifths seen once. These donors counted as nominally healthy when sampled, but unrecorded immune exposures were likely. Broader study findings: In presence/absence analyses, roughly uniform sequencing depth across donors was assumed. HLA alleles were associated with 18,000 or so TCR beta sequences in a later analysis at 0.05 false discovery rate.

V was clipped by 4 bases and J by 1 base; unmatched bases: 9. The CDR3 runs to 17 residues. Looked up from germline, CDR1 is MNHNS and CDR2 is SASEGT. The sequenced material came from PBMCs. This chain joins TRBV6-1 and TRBJ1-5; 8 bases map to TRBD1. This sequence originates from a woman aged 40 to 55 in good health and CMV-seropositive. The CDR3 DNA is TGTGCCAGCAGTGGGCCAGGGGGCAGGAGGAGCAATCAGCCCCAGCATTTT. Its protein is CASSGPGGRRSNQPQHF.